The source of this TCR beta chain is a study of T-cell reconstitution after alpha-beta-depleted transplantation in children. Broader study findings: TCRbeta diversity was high at day 60 in some patients (a result of surviving recipient T cells and thymic progenitors). Alpha-beta T cells about two months after transplant reportedly derived from several hundred expanded graft clones. T-cell counts and diversity were attributed mostly to newly produced T cells one year after transplant.

A TCRbeta library incorporating unique molecular identifiers was prepared. Via MiXCR, TCRdb re-called the PCR reads, giving one row per CDR3 protein. The table lists approximately 300,000 distinct CDR3 sequences, less than 9.5% of them singletons. The germline gives CDR1 MNHNY, CDR2 SVGAGI (reference sequence). Trimming removed 0 bases at V and 3 bases at J, with 3 bases between. The CDR3 spans 13 residues. This clonotype was found a few times. Its antigen is still unknown. This clonotype was sampled from a female patient between 2 and 10 years old who had a stem cell transplant for Fanconi anemia, so the T cells may come from the graft donor. This specimen consisted of peripheral blood, obtained 360 days after TCRalphabeta/CD19-depleted stem cell transplant. The chain uses TRBV6-6 and TRBJ2-1, with D unresolved. The CDR3, as DNA: TGTGCCAGCAGTTACTCCCTCTACAATGAGCAGTTCTTC. This gives the protein CASSYSLYNEQFF.